The present TCR beta chain was sequenced within a study of cytomegalovirus exposure and HLA in healthy donors. Whole-study results and caveats: Altogether, 150 or so TCR beta chains were recorded as cytomegalovirus-associated. Presence/absence analyses assumed roughly uniform sequencing depth across donors, which may not hold. One cluster of highly shared sequence variants probably arose as a sequencing artifact.

This PCR relied on a set of 60 Vbeta primers and 13 Jbeta primers. Clones were sequenced by immunoSEQ multiplex PCR, and TCRdb holds only the in-frame ones, with some missing. Of 110,000 to 150,000 clones listed, roughly 77% were seen once; the top ten hold roughly 2.2%. This clone was detected only once. What it binds is unknown. The sample taken for sequencing was PBMCs. The clonotype originates from a man between 25 and 39 years old in good health and CMV-seronegative.

The CDR3 loop is CASIPGTGDREQYF. DNA of the CDR3: TGTGCCAGTATACCCGGGACGGGTGACAGGGAGCAGTACTTC. The chain uses TRBV19 and TRBJ2-7, with a possible D match to TRBD1 (6 bases). CDR1 is LNHDA and CDR2 is SQIVND in the germline V gene (reference sequence). V was clipped by 7 bases and J by 7 bases, with 20 bases between them. CDR3 length: 14 amino acids. Full variable domain (rest looked up from reference TRBV19 and TRBJ2-7): DGGITQSPKYLFRKEGQNVTLSCEQNLNHDAMYWYRQDPGQGLRLIYYSQIVNDFQKGDIAEGYSVSREKKESFPLTVTSAQKNPTAFYLCASIPGTGDREQYFGPGTRLTVT.